The 32 T cell receptor beta chains below come from one sample, sequenced in a study of T cells after yellow fever vaccination. TCRdb reanalysed the 5' RACE reads using MiXCR and keeps one entry per CDR3 protein. The sample yields about 220,000 distinct CDR3 sequences, approximately 3.3% seen once. The sample was CD4+ T cells sorted from PBMCs, taken 10 days after the yellow fever booster vaccination. These TCRs come from a man aged 18 to 30 who received the YFV17D yellow fever vaccine.

The chain's CDR3 is CASRRLSDTGELFF. In DNA form, the CDR3 reads TGCGCCAGCAGGCGACTTTCCGACACCGGGGAGCTGTTTTTT. This rearrangement joins TRBV5-1 to TRBJ2-2; D call uncertain. V dropped 5 bases and J dropped 3 bases, with 11 bases sitting between them. There are 14 residues in the CDR3. The germline CDR1 and CDR2 sequences are SGHRS and YFSETQ.

The count of this clonotype is one. The chain links TRBV2 to TRBJ1-4; D is possibly TRBD1 (5 bases). The CDR3 covers 15 residues. The V and J ends lost 7 bases and 7 bases respectively, with 19 bases between them. Germline V gene sequence: CDR1 SNHLY, CDR2 FYNNEI. CDR3 in amino acids: CASMGLGGFREKLFF. The CDR3 bases are TGTGCCAGCATGGGATTGGGGGGTTTTCGTGAAAAACTGTTTTTT.

The chain links TRBV27 to TRBJ1-1; D is perhaps TRBD1 (5 bases). The CDR3 runs to 12 residues. Germline V lookup: CDR1 MNHEY, CDR2 SMNVEV (reference sequence). V was cut by 7 bases and J by 7 bases, with 13 bases left in between. CDR3: CASKGTGIEAFF. As DNA, the CDR3 is TGTGCCAGCAAAGGGACGGGTATTGAAGCTTTCTTT.

This clonotype turned up a few times. The rearrangement links TRBV4-2 to TRBJ1-4; weak D call: TRBD1 (5 bases). Germline CDR1 is LGHNA and CDR2 is YNFKEQ. The CDR3 covers 16 residues. Deletions cut 0 bases from V and 3 bases from J, with 11 bases between. CDR3 residues: CASSQDAGRPNEKLFF. In nucleotides, the CDR3 is TGTGCCAGCAGCCAAGACGCAGGGCGGCCTAATGAAAAACTGTTTTTT.

This clonotype turned up a few times. The chain uses TRBV7-2 and TRBJ2-5, with TRBD1 matching over 10 bases. CDR3 size: 17 residues. Germline loops: CDR1 SGHTA, CDR2 FQGNSA. Trimming took 1 base from V and 5 from J; bases not matched to a gene: 10. The CDR3: CASSLGSGQGFWETQYF. For the CDR3, the DNA is TGTGCCAGCAGCTTAGGGTCGGGACAGGGGTTTTGGGAGACCCAGTACTTC.

In this sample, this clonotype turned up many times. This sequence joins TRBV6-1 and TRBJ1-5, with a possible D match to TRBD1 (5 bases). This CDR3 has 13 residues. Germline CDR1 reads MNHNS; CDR2 reads SASEGT. V gave up 4 bases and J gave up 9 bases, with 13 bases separating them. The CDR3 DNA reads as TGTGCCAGCAGTGGGGGAGGGGTCTGGCCCCAGCATTTT. Its translation: CASSGGGVWPQHF.

CDR3 protein: CASSFGLADTGELFF. For the CDR3, the DNA is TGTGCCAGCAGCTTTGGACTAGCGGACACCGGGGAGCTGTTTTTT. The rearrangement uses TRBV4-2 and TRBJ2-2, with 10 bases lining up with TRBD2. The CDR3 extends over 15 amino acids. Germline lookup yields CDR1 LGHNA and CDR2 YNFKEQ. J lost 3 bases, V lost 5 bases, and 3 bases had no gene match.

The chain recombines TRBV18 with TRBJ2-2; D possibly corresponds to TRBD1 (5 bases). Germline CDR1 and CDR2: KGHSH and LQKENI. V was pared by 3 bases and J by 4 bases, with 15 bases between. CDR3 size: 16 residues. CDR3 DNA sequence: TGTGCCAGCTCACCCAAGAATGACAGAGTCACCGGGGAGCTGTTTTTT. Protein sequence: CASSPKNDRVTGELFF. Using reference TRBV18 and TRBJ2-2 for the parts outside the CDR3, the full variable domain is NAGVMQNPRHLVRRRGQEARLRCSPMKGHSHVYWYRQLPEEGLKFMVYLQKENIIDESGMPKERFSAEFPKEGPSILRIQQVVRGDSAAYFCASSPKNDRVTGELFFGEGSRLTVL.

This clonotype was observed many times. The chain uses TRBV10-3 and TRBJ2-5; either TRBD1 or TRBD2 may supply D (6 bases each). Trimming took 6 bases from V and 1 from J, leaving 15 bases between them. The CDR3 totals 15 residues. Germline assignment: CDR1 ENHRY and CDR2 SYGVKD. CDR3 loop: CAISRGPASQETQYF. The DNA of the CDR3 is TGTGCCATCAGCCGGGGGCCCGCATCCCAAGAGACCCAGTACTTC.

The gene calls are TRBV12-3 or TRBV12-4 and TRBJ1-4; 7 bases line up with TRBD1. This CDR3 is 16 amino acids long. The J segment lost 3 bases and the V segment lost 6 bases, leaving 10 bases of the junction unmatched. DNA for the CDR3: TGTGCCAGCAGGAATTACATCAGGGGGGCTAATGAAAAACTGTTTTTT. It specifies CASRNYIRGANEKLFF.

This clonotype was seen at least ten times. V usage is TRBV12-3 or TRBV12-4 and J usage is TRBJ1-2, with D unclear. This CDR3 is built from 13 residues. V shed 5 bases and J shed 8 bases, with 15 bases lying between them. The CDR3 DNA follows: TGTGCCAGCAGTAGCGGTAGGGCCCGCGGCTACACCTTC. Amino acid sequence: CASSSGRARGYTF.

This clonotype has at least ten counts. CDR3 residues: CASSSGQSSNQPQHF. CDR3 DNA sequence: TGTGCCAGCAGTTCGGGACAGTCGAGCAATCAGCCCCAGCATTTT. The J gene is TRBJ1-5, the V gene TRBV12-3 or TRBV12-4; 7 bases map to TRBD1. The CDR3 runs to 15 residues. Unmatched junction bases numbered 4, after V lost 4 bases and J lost 1 base.

The chain combines TRBV7-6 with TRBJ1-1; D remains ambiguous. The CDR3 loop spans 14 amino acids. V was clipped by 4 bases and J by 1 base, with 10 bases between them. Germline CDR1 reads SGHVS; CDR2 reads FNYEAQ. CDR3 DNA: TGTGCCAGCAGCTACCCGTATAAGAACACTGAAGCTTTCTTT. Its protein product is CASSYPYKNTEAFF.

This clonotype was recorded many times. The chain employs TRBV20-1 and TRBJ2-3; TRBD2 matches at 7 bases. The germline V gene has CDR1 DFQATT and CDR2 SNEGSKA (reference sequence). The CDR3 is 15 amino acids. The V segment lost 1 base and the J segment 3 bases; nucleotides outside the gene matches: 7. The CDR3 sequence is CSARVAGGMTDTQYF. The CDR3 bases are TGCAGTGCTAGAGTTGCCGGGGGGATGACAGATACGCAGTATTTT.

The chain carries TRBV12-3 or TRBV12-4 and TRBJ1-4, with TRBD1 matching 7 bases. J gave up 5 bases and V 7 bases, and 19 bases lay outside the gene matches. The CDR3 loop spans 18 amino acids. In DNA, the CDR3 is TGTGCCAGCAAAGATGACAGGGCCTTCGTCCCCCGCAATGAAAAACTGTTTTTT. Its translation is CASKDDRAFVPRNEKLFF.

This clonotype was picked up a small number of times. The chain recombines TRBV18 with TRBJ1-2; D ambiguous. There are 17 residues in the CDR3. The germline CDR1 and CDR2 sequences are KGHSH and LQKENI. Trimming removed 0 bases from V and 1 base from J, with 15 bases in between. CDR3 sequence (DNA): TGTGCCAGCTCACCACCGGTGAGGGAGACGGTTAACTATGGCTACACCTTC. Amino acid sequence: CASSPPVRETVNYGYTF.

This clonotype was seen ten or more times. V gene TRBV7-2 combines with J gene TRBJ1-5; 7 bases line up with TRBD1. The junction had 6 bases not matched to a gene; V was cut back by 3 bases and J by 4 bases. This CDR3 has 15 amino acids. CDR1 and CDR2 from the germline V gene are SGHTA and FQGNSA. The CDR3 is CASSFRDRINQPQHF. Here the CDR3 DNA reads TGTGCCAGCAGCTTCCGGGACAGAATTAATCAGCCCCAGCATTTT.

This clonotype was observed at least ten times. This chain connects TRBV5-1 to TRBJ1-5, with D possibly TRBD1 on 6 matching bases. This CDR3 is built from 13 residues. Per the germline V gene, CDR1 is SGHRS and CDR2 is YFSETQ. V was shortened by 3 bases and J by 7 bases, with 11 bases between the two germline ends. CDR3 DNA: TGCGCCAGCAGCTCGGCAGGGGACCAGCCCCAGCATTTT. Its protein product is CASSSAGDQPQHF.

In this sample, this clonotype turned up many times. CDR3 DNA sequence: TGCAGGGCACCCCGACAGGGGATCAATCAGCCCCAGCATTTT. This sequence encodes CRAPRQGINQPQHF. This sequence joins TRBV29-1 and TRBJ1-5; 8 positions agree with TRBD1. Germline V lookup: CDR1 SQVTM, CDR2 ANQGSEA. The CDR3 runs to 14 residues.

This clonotype occurred a few times. This sequence joins TRBV10-1 and TRBJ2-2, with 9 bases identical to TRBD1. V lost 8 bases, J lost 4 bases, and 5 bases stayed unmatched. The CDR3 length is 14 residues. Germline V gene lookup returns CDR1 WNHNN and CDR2 SYGVQD (reference sequence). CDR3 protein: CASSGTGSTGELFF. The CDR3 nucleotides read TGCGCCAGCTCCGGGACAGGGAGCACCGGGGAGCTGTTTTTT.

Many counts were recorded for this clonotype. This sequence joins TRBV12-5 and TRBJ2-5; 7 bases are shared with TRBD1. This CDR3 contains 11 residues. Germline CDR1 reads LGHNT; CDR2 reads FRNRAP. V lost 3 bases, J lost 13 bases, and 5 bases stayed unmatched. DNA of the CDR3: TGTGCTAGTGGTTTCGTCGGGACAGCGTACTTC. Residues: CASGFVGTAYF.

This clonotype was observed at least ten times. The rearrangement joins TRBV5-1 to TRBJ2-1; 9 bases line up with TRBD1. Per the germline V gene, CDR1 is SGHRS and CDR2 is YFSETQ. V gave up 6 bases and J gave up 9 bases; unmatched junction bases: 13. The CDR3 sequence is 15 residues long. The DNA for the CDR3 is TGCGCCAGCACCGTCCCGGGACAGGGACAGGGTGAGCAGTTCTTC. Its protein product is CASTVPGQGQGEQFF.

This clonotype was detected many times. The chain has TRBV9 and TRBJ2-1; D gene ambiguous. Per the germline V gene, CDR1 is SGDLS and CDR2 is YYNGEE. This CDR3 is built from 14 residues. V was cut by 4 bases and J by 3 bases, with 11 bases left in between. The CDR3 region is CASSSIVDYNEQFF. For the CDR3, the DNA is TGTGCCAGCAGCTCCATCGTGGACTACAATGAGCAGTTCTTC. Variable domain in full (rest from reference TRBV9 and TRBJ2-1): DSGVTQTPKHLITATGQRVTLRCSPRSGDLSVYWYQQSLDQGLQFLIQYYNGEERAKGNILERFSAQQFPDLHSELNLSSLELGDSALYFCASSSIVDYNEQFFGPGTRLTVL.

In its sample, this clonotype was seen a few times. V gene TRBV5-5 combines with J gene TRBJ1-5; D is undetermined. Between the trimmed V and J ends, which lost 4 bases and 4 bases, there was a span of 9 bases. There are 13 residues in the CDR3. The germline CDR1 and CDR2 sequences are SGHKS and YYEKEE (reference sequence). The DNA for the CDR3 is TGTGCCAGCAGCCCGCGGCTGAATCAGCCCCAGCATTTT. It yields the protein CASSPRLNQPQHF.

This clonotype has only a few counts. The rearrangement joins TRBV4-2 to TRBJ2-3; D remains ambiguous. The V gene's germline CDR1 is LGHNA and CDR2 YNFKEQ. The CDR3 consists of 13 residues. V was clipped by 0 bases and J by 5 bases, with 6 bases between them. Here the CDR3 reads CASSQDVKDTQYF. CDR3 bases: TGTGCCAGCAGCCAAGATGTGAAAGATACGCAGTATTTT.

The chain recombines TRBV7-6 with TRBJ2-2, with 9 bases that match TRBD2. The germline CDR1 and CDR2 sequences are SGHVS and FNYEAQ. The CDR3 spans 13 residues. Trimming cost V 10 bases and J 4 bases; bases outside gene matches: 4. CDR3 coding DNA: TGTGCCATGGGAGCGGGGGGCACCGGGGAGCTGTTTTTT. The encoded protein is CAMGAGGTGELFF. The whole variable domain, remainder taken from reference TRBV7-6 and TRBJ2-2, is GAGVSQSPRYKVTKRGQDVALRCDPISGHVSLYWYRQALGQGPEFLTYFNYEAQQDKSGLPNDRFSAERPEGSISTLTIQRTEQRDSAMYRCAMGAGGTGELFFGEGSRLTVL.

This clonotype was seen many times. This chain uses TRBV5-1 with TRBJ2-1, with D unclear. The CDR3 is 14 amino acids. Trimming took off 4 bases at V and 7 bases at J, with 15 bases between the two ends. Germline CDR1 reads SGHRS; CDR2 reads YFSETQ. The CDR3 here is CASSQINVVNEQFF. CDR3 nucleotide sequence: TGCGCCAGCAGCCAAATTAATGTTGTTAATGAGCAGTTCTTC.

This clonotype was found many times. The DNA for the CDR3 is TGCGCCAGCAGCGCCGGACAGAGCGTCACTGAAGCTTTCTTT. Translation: CASSAGQSVTEAFF. The genes are TRBV5-1 and TRBJ1-1; possibly TRBD1 for D (6 bases). This CDR3 comprises 14 residues. Germline V gene lookup returns CDR1 SGHRS and CDR2 YFSETQ. V lost 4 bases and J lost 4, with 14 bases in between.

In its sample, this clonotype was seen many times. This chain connects TRBV29-1 to TRBJ2-5; D unresolved. The CDR3 totals 11 residues. Germline CDR1 SQVTM, CDR2 ANQGSEA. With 6 bases removed from V and 5 bases from J, the gap between germline ends came to 10 bases. The CDR3 DNA reads as TGCAGCGTCCCTTGGCGTGAGACCCAGTACTTC. Translated: CSVPWRETQYF.

The chain links TRBV29-1 to TRBJ2-1, with D maybe TRBD2 (7 bases). Looked up from germline, CDR1 is SQVTM and CDR2 is ANQGSEA. Deletions cut 6 bases from V and 0 bases from J, with 12 bases between. The CDR3 is 14 residues long. The CDR3 sequence: CSVGGASSYNEQFF. The CDR3, as DNA: TGCAGCGTGGGGGGGGCCAGCTCCTACAATGAGCAGTTCTTC.

In this sample, this clonotype turned up many times. J is TRBJ2-5 and V is TRBV12-3 or TRBV12-4; perhaps TRBD2 as D (6 bases). This CDR3 has 15 amino acids. Trimming stripped 7 bases from V and 7 bases from J, with 22 bases between. This chain's CDR3 is CASTELRDSPGTQYF. The CDR3 bases are TGTGCCAGCACCGAACTCCGGGACTCTCCGGGGACCCAGTACTTC.

This clonotype was counted many times. This chain joins TRBV4-2 and TRBJ2-5; D unresolved. Looked up from germline, CDR1 is LGHNA and CDR2 is YNFKEQ. V lost 0 bases to trimming and J lost 5 bases, with 10 bases between them. The CDR3 runs to 14 residues. The CDR3 sequence is CASSQDLGRETQYF. Here the CDR3 DNA reads TGTGCCAGCAGCCAAGATCTGGGCCGGGAGACCCAGTACTTC.